The 27 T cell receptor beta chains below come from one sample, sequenced in a study of blood T cell repertoires in COVID-19. Sequenced by immunoSEQ multiplex PCR; TCRdb stores in-frame clones only, minus some. The repertoire has more than 45,000 clones, just over 85% of them found once; the top ten carry 2.6%. The sample comprised peripheral blood. These receptors were obtained from a woman older than 75 with COVID-19, enrolled during active disease.

The rearrangement joins TRBV19 to TRBJ1-5; the D gene is possibly TRBD1 (5 bases). Between the trimmed V and J ends, which lost 6 bases and 5 bases, there was a span of 14 bases. The germline CDR1 and CDR2 sequences are LNHDA and SQIVND (reference sequence). The CDR3 has 14 amino acids. The DNA for the CDR3 is TGTGCCAGTAGGTGGGGACGGGGGGATCAGCCCCAGCATTTT. It encodes CASRWGRGDQPQHF.

The V call is TRBV7-9, the J call TRBJ2-1, with 7 bases fitting TRBD1. This CDR3 spans 12 amino acids. With 6 bases clipped from V and 10 bases from J, the junction kept 6 bases outside the gene matches. CDR1 SEHNR and CDR2 FQNEAQ come from the germline V gene (reference sequence). The CDR3 nucleotides read TGTGCCAGCAGTCACTCGGGACAGGAGCAGTTCTTC. Translated: CASSHSGQEQFF.

The chain uses TRBV28 and TRBJ2-7; 9 bases match TRBD1. Germline loops: CDR1 MDHEN, CDR2 SYDVKM. Trimming removed 3 bases from V and 5 bases from J; junction bases left unmatched: 11. The length of the CDR3 is 16 residues. CDR3 residues: CASSFPGTGTIHEQYF. CDR3 nucleotides: TGTGCCAGCAGTTTCCCCGGGACAGGGACCATCCACGAGCAGTACTTC.

The chain links TRBV7-3 to TRBJ2-3, with 7 bases aligning to TRBD1. This CDR3 has 14 residues. V lost 5 bases and J lost 2; bases outside the gene matches: 4. Germline loops: CDR1 SGHTA, CDR2 FQGTGA. This CDR3 is CASSHRGPTDTQYF. The CDR3 nucleotides read TGTGCCAGCAGCCACAGGGGACCCACAGATACGCAGTATTTT.

The chain recombines TRBV6-5 with TRBJ1-2; D may be TRBD1 (6 bases). Germline V gene sequence: CDR1 MNHEY, CDR2 SVGAGI. The germline V and J ends were trimmed by 8 bases and 5 bases, with 18 bases remaining between them. This CDR3 has 14 amino acids. CDR3 in DNA: TGTGCCAGCCGGAAACAGGGTAGCACTTATGGCTACACCTTC. It yields the protein CASRKQGSTYGYTF.

This clone was seen a single time. The genes are TRBV6-5 and TRBJ2-5; a weak D match, TRBD2 (6 bases). The CDR3 runs to 13 residues. Germline V gives CDR1 MNHEY, CDR2 SVGAGI. V dropped 8 bases and J dropped 7 bases, with 17 bases sitting between them. CDR3 DNA sequence: TGTGCCAGCGGCGCGACCGTCGGGGGGACCCAGTACTTC. This gives the protein CASGATVGGTQYF.

The chain has TRBV30 and TRBJ2-7; 9 bases fit TRBD2. The CDR3 consists of 13 residues. Per the germline V gene, CDR1 is GTSNPN and CDR2 is SVGIG (reference sequence). The CDR3 spells CAARRRGGYEQYF. The CDR3 DNA reads TGTGCTGCCCGCCGGCGGGGGGGCTACGAGCAGTACTTC.

This clone was detected once. This CDR3 reads CASSEETSHYGYTF. Written as DNA, the CDR3 is TGTGCCAGCAGTGAAGAGACATCGCATTATGGCTACACCTTC. The chain has TRBV25-1 and TRBJ1-2, with D unclear. The V and J ends lost 2 bases and 5 bases respectively, with 12 bases between them. In germline, CDR1 is MGHDK, CDR2 SYGVNS. The CDR3 is 14 residues long.

For the CDR3, the DNA is TGCGCCAGCAGCTTGGGACTAGCGGGGGAGATAGATACGCAGTATTTT. The encoded protein is CASSLGLAGEIDTQYF. J is TRBJ2-3 and V is TRBV5-1; 12 nucleotides line up with TRBD2. J lost 5 bases, V lost 0 bases, and 4 bases had no gene match. CDR1 and CDR2 (germline): SGHRS, YFSETQ. This CDR3 is 16 amino acids long.

This clone was observed a few times. V and J are TRBV11-1 and TRBJ2-5, with a possible D match to TRBD1 (6 bases). The length of the CDR3 is 16 residues. In germline, CDR1 is SGHAT, CDR2 FQDESV (reference sequence). V lost 5 bases and J lost 7, with 23 bases in between. This chain's CDR3 is CASSPQGFESKGTQYF. In DNA form, the CDR3 reads TGTGCCAGCAGCCCACAGGGTTTTGAGTCAAAAGGGACCCAGTACTTC.

V and J are TRBV6-5 and TRBJ1-6; 7 bases are a match to TRBD1. Trimming at V came to 10 bases and at J to 5 bases, leaving 8 bases not matched to a gene. Germline V CDR1 and CDR2: MNHEY, SVGAGI. The CDR3 is made up of 14 amino acids. The chain's CDR3 is CATLLGQNNSPLHF. In DNA, the CDR3 is TGTGCCACCCTTCTGGGACAGAATAATTCACCCCTCCACTTT.

The chain combines TRBV11-1 with TRBJ1-1; 8 positions agree with TRBD1. V lost 4 bases and J lost 11; bases outside the gene matches: 6. Germline CDR1 reads SGHAT; CDR2 reads FQDESV (reference sequence). The CDR3 loop spans 12 amino acids. CDR3 bases: TGTGCCAGCAGCTACGACAGGGGATCGGCTTTCTTT. Its translation: CASSYDRGSAFF.

This clone was detected a few times. The chain carries TRBV2 and TRBJ2-1, with D perhaps matching TRBD2 (5 bases). V lost 7 bases to trimming and J lost 0 bases, with 10 bases between them. Per germline, CDR1 SNHLY and CDR2 FYNNEI. The CDR3 has 14 residues. CDR3 coding DNA: TGTGCCAGCAAGGAGGACTCCTCCTACAATGAGCAGTTCTTC. Its translation: CASKEDSSYNEQFF. The full variable domain, with the rest looked up from reference TRBV2 and TRBJ2-1, is EPEVTQTPSHQVTQMGQEVILRCVPISNHLYFYWYRQILGQKVEFLVSFYNNEISEKSEIFDDQFSVERPDGSNFTLKIRSTKLEDSAMYFCASKEDSSYNEQFFGPGTRLTVL.

The rearrangement links TRBV12-3 or TRBV12-4 to TRBJ1-2, with D possibly matching TRBD1 (5 bases). CDR3 size: 12 residues. V was pared by 5 bases and J by 4 bases, with 8 bases between. CDR3 DNA: TGTGCCAGCAGTATGACAGTCTATGGCTACACCTTC. This translates into CASSMTVYGYTF.

This clone was seen once. The chain employs TRBV11-2 and TRBJ1-1, with 8 bases matching TRBD1. The CDR3 spans 13 residues. V gave up 4 bases and J gave up 5 bases; unmatched junction bases: 3. Germline assignment: CDR1 SGHAT and CDR2 FQNNGV. The CDR3 bases are TGTGCCAGCAGCTCACAGGGGGAGACTGAAGCTTTCTTT. Protein product: CASSSQGETEAFF.

The rearrangement links TRBV10-3 to TRBJ1-2, with 7 positions matching TRBD1. Germline CDR1 ENHRY, CDR2 SYGVKD. Germline trimming cut 2 bases from V and 4 bases from J; bases unmatched to any gene: 4. The CDR3 loop spans 14 amino acids. The CDR3 DNA reads as TGTGCCATCAGTGAGGGGGACAGCCTCTATGGCTACACCTTC. Translated, it gives CAISEGDSLYGYTF.

The chain links TRBV27 to TRBJ2-7; 7 positions agree with TRBD2. The V and J ends lost 3 bases and 3 bases, in that order; junction bases with no gene match: 8. This CDR3 region has 15 residues. From germline, CDR1 is MNHEY and CDR2 SMNVEV (reference sequence). The CDR3 nucleotides read TGTGCCAGCAGTTTCGCTCTAGCGGACTACTACGAGCAGTACTTC. It encodes CASSFALADYYEQYF.

The rearrangement joins TRBV28 to TRBJ2-7; 8 bases fit TRBD1. The CDR3 is 14 amino acids. Germline V gene data show CDR1 as MDHEN and CDR2 as SYDVKM. The V segment lost 5 bases and the J segment 1 base; nucleotides outside the gene matches: 4. The CDR3 region has the DNA TGTGCCAGCAGTCCCGGGGACAGGTCCTACGAGCAGTACTTC. Encoded protein: CASSPGDRSYEQYF.

This chain connects TRBV28 to TRBJ1-2; D is perhaps TRBD1 (5 bases). The CDR3 is made up of 12 amino acids. V was pared by 3 bases and J by 6 bases, with 8 bases between. CDR1 MDHEN and CDR2 SYDVKM come from the germline V gene. DNA for the CDR3: TGTGCCAGCAGTTTCGGGGGGAATGGCTACACCTTC. Translating it yields CASSFGGNGYTF.

This chain links TRBV11-2 with TRBJ2-4; 7 nucleotides align to TRBD1. V was clipped by 0 bases and J by 3 bases; unmatched bases: 2. This CDR3 has 15 residues. Germline V lookup: CDR1 SGHAT, CDR2 FQNNGV. CDR3 DNA: TGTGCCAGCAGCTTAGATCGGGACAGCAAAAACATTCAGTACTTC. Protein sequence: CASSLDRDSKNIQYF.

The chain combines TRBV6-4 with TRBJ1-5; 7 nucleotides match TRBD1. J lost 6 bases, V lost 3 bases, and 5 bases had no gene match. CDR1 and CDR2 from the germline V gene are MRHNA and SNTAGT. This CDR3 contains 14 residues. CDR3 coding DNA: TGTGCCAGCAGTGAGAGACAGGGCGGTCAGCCCCAGCATTTT. As protein: CASSERQGGQPQHF.

The chain has TRBV6-2 or TRBV6-3 and TRBJ1-1; D call uncertain. The V and J ends lost 7 bases and 6 bases respectively, with 21 bases between them. Germline V lookup: CDR1 MNHEY, CDR2 SVGEGT. The CDR3 runs 15 residues. The DNA for the CDR3 is TGTGCCAGCACCCCCCACCCGGGAGGGAGGGCTGAAGCTTTCTTT. Residues: CASTPHPGGRAEAFF.

A few counts support this clone. The J gene is TRBJ1-1, the V gene TRBV2, with TRBD1 matching over 11 bases. Looked up from germline, CDR1 is SNHLY and CDR2 is FYNNEI. The CDR3 extends over 13 amino acids. V shed 7 bases and J 5 bases; nucleotides not matched to a gene: 3. CDR3 residues: CASTGTGGTEAFF. CDR3 nucleotide sequence: TGTGCCAGCACCGGGACAGGGGGGACTGAAGCTTTCTTT.

Written as DNA, the CDR3 is TGTGCCAGTAGTATTCAGGGGGAACAGCCCCAGCATTTT. Encoded protein: CASSIQGEQPQHF. The rearrangement joins TRBV19 to TRBJ1-5; 7 positions match TRBD1. The CDR3 spans 13 residues. Germline CDR1 LNHDA, CDR2 SQIVND (reference sequence). V lost 3 bases and J lost 7; bases outside the gene matches: 3.

The chain recombines TRBV5-1 with TRBJ2-1; TRBD2 matches at 8 bases. The germline V gene has CDR1 SGHRS and CDR2 YFSETQ. The CDR3 extends over 15 amino acids. The ends lost 6 bases at V and 2 bases at J; junction bases unmatched: 7. For the CDR3, the DNA is TGCGCCAGCAAGAATAGCGGGGCCCCCTACAATGAGCAGTTCTTC. Protein product: CASKNSGAPYNEQFF.

This chain connects TRBV5-1 to TRBJ2-1; 12 nucleotides align to TRBD2. With V trimmed by 3 bases and J by 5 bases, 6 bases remained unmatched. The CDR3 is made up of 16 amino acids. CDR1 SGHRS and CDR2 YFSETQ come from the germline V gene. CDR3: CASSSQTSGGNNEQFF. The CDR3 DNA reads TGCGCCAGCAGCTCCCAGACTAGCGGGGGCAACAATGAGCAGTTCTTC. The complete variable domain, with remaining parts taken from reference TRBV5-1 and TRBJ2-1, reads KAGVTQTPRYLIKTRGQQVTLSCSPISGHRSVSWYQQTPGQGLQFLFEYFSETQRNKGNFPGRFSGRQFSNSRSEMNVSTLELGDSALYLCASSSQTSGGNNEQFFGPGTRLTVL.

The chain uses TRBV5-1 and TRBJ2-5; perhaps TRBD2 as D (5 bases). The V gene lost 4 bases and the J gene lost 5 bases, with 9 bases spanning the gap. The CDR3 runs to 12 residues. Germline loops: CDR1 SGHRS, CDR2 YFSETQ. As DNA, the CDR3 is TGCGCCAGCAGCACTAGTTGGGAGACCCAGTACTTC. Protein sequence: CASSTSWETQYF.